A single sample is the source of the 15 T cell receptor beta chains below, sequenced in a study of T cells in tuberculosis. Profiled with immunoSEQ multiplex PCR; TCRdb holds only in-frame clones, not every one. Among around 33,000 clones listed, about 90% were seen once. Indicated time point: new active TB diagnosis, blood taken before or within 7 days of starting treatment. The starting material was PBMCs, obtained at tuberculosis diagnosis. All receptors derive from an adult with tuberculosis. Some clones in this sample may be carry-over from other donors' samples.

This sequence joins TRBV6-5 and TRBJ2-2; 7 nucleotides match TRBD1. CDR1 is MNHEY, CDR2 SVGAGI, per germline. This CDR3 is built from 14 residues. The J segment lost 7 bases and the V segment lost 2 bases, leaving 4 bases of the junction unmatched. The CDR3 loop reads CASSYRGQGGELFF. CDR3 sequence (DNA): TGTGCCAGCAGTTACAGGGGGCAAGGCGGGGAGCTGTTTTTT.

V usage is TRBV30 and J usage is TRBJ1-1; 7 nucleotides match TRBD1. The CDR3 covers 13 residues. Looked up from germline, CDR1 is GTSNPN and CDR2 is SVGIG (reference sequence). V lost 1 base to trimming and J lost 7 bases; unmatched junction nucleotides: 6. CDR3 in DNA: TGTGCCTGGAGTGCCCGTCAGGGGGATGAAGCTTTCTTT. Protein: CAWSARQGDEAFF.

The CDR3 here is CASSPDSVSYEQYF. In nucleotides, the CDR3 is TGCGCCAGCAGCCCGGACAGCGTATCCTACGAGCAGTACTTC. This chain joins TRBV5-1 and TRBJ2-7, with D possibly matching TRBD1 (6 bases). Trimming cost V 4 bases and J 1 base, with 12 bases left between them. CDR3 length equals 14 residues. The germline CDR1 and CDR2 sequences are SGHRS and YFSETQ.

The CDR3 nucleotides read TGCGCCAGCAGCGCGACAGCCACCGGGGAGCTGTTTTTT. This gives the protein CASSATATGELFF. The gene calls are TRBV5-1 and TRBJ2-2; TRBD1 might be the D (5 bases). This CDR3 contains 13 residues. Trimming stripped 4 bases from V and 4 bases from J, with 8 bases between. In germline, CDR1 is SGHRS, CDR2 YFSETQ.

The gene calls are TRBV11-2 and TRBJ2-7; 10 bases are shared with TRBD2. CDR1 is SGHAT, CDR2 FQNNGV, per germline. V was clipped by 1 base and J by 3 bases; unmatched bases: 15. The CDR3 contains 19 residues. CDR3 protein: CASSLVVWAASGGNYEQYF. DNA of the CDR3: TGTGCCAGCAGCTTAGTGGTGTGGGCAGCTAGCGGGGGAAACTACGAGCAGTACTTC.

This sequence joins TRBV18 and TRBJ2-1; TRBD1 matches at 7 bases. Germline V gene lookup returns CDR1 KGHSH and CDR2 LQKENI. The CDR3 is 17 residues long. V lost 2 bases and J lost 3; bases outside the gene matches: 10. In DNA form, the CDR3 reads TGTGCCAGCTCACCATCTCGGGACAGCTACTTCTACAATGAGCAGTTCTTC. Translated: CASSPSRDSYFYNEQFF.

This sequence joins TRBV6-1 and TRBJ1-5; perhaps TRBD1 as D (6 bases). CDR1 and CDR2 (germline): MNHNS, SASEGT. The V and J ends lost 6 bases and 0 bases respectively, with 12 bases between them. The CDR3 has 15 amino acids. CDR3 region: CASRRQVNSNQPQHF. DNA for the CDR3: TGTGCCAGCAGACGACAGGTAAATAGCAATCAGCCCCAGCATTTT.

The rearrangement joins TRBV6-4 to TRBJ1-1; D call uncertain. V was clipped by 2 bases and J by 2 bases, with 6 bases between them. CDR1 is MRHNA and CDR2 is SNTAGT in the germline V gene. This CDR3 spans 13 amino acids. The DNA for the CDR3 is TGTGCCAGCAGTGACAGCCATAACACTGAAGCTTTCTTT. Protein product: CASSDSHNTEAFF.

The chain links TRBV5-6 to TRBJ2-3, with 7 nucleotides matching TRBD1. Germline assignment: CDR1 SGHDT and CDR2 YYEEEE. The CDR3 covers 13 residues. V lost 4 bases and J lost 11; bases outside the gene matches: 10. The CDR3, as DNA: TGTGCCAGCAGCGGAATACACAGGGGTGTGCAGTATTTT. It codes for CASSGIHRGVQYF. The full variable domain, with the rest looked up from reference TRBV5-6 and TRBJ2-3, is DAGVTQSPTHLIKTRGQQVTLRCSPKSGHDTVSWYQQALGQGPQFIFQYYEEEERQRGNFPDRFSGHQFPNYSSELNVNALLLGDSALYLCASSGIHRGVQYFGPGTRLTVL.

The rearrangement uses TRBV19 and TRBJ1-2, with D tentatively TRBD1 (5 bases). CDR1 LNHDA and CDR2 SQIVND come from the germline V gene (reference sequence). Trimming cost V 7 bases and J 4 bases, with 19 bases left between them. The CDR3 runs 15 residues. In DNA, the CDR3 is TGTGCCAGTACCATGGGAGGGGCAAGCGGCTATGGCTACACCTTC. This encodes CASTMGGASGYGYTF.

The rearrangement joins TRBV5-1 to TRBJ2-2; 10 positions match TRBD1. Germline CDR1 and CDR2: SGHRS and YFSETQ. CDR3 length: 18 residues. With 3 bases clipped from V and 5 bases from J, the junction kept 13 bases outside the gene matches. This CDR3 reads CASSSSSRDRGGTGELFF. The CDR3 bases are TGCGCCAGCAGCTCCTCATCCAGGGACAGGGGAGGTACCGGGGAGCTGTTTTTT. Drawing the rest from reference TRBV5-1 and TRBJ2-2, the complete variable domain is KAGVTQTPRYLIKTRGQQVTLSCSPISGHRSVSWYQQTPGQGLQFLFEYFSETQRNKGNFPGRFSGRQFSNSRSEMNVSTLELGDSALYLCASSSSSRDRGGTGELFFGEGSRLTVL.

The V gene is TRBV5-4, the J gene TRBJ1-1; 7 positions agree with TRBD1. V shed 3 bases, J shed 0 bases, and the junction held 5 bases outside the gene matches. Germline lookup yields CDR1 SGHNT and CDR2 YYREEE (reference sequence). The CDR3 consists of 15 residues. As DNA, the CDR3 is TGTGCCAGCAGCTCCCGGACAGGACTGAACACTGAAGCTTTCTTT. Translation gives CASSSRTGLNTEAFF.

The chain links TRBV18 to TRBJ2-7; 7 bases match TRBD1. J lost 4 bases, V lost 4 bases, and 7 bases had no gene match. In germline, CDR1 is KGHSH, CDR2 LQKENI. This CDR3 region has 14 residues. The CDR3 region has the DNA TGTGCCAGCTCACTACAGGGGACAACTTACGAGCAGTACTTC. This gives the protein CASSLQGTTYEQYF.

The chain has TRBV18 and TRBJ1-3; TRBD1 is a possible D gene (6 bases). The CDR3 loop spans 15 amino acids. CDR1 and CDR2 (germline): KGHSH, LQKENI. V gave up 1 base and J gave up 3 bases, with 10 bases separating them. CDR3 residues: CASSPQQGGGNTIYF. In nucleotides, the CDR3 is TGTGCCAGCTCACCACAACAGGGCGGTGGAAACACCATATATTTT.

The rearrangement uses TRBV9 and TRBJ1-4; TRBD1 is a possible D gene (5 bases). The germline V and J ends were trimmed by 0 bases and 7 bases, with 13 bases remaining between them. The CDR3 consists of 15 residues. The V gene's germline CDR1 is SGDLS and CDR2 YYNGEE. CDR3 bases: TGTGCCAGCAGCGTAGGAGTGGGGCTGGGTGAAAAACTGTTTTTT. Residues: CASSVGVGLGEKLFF. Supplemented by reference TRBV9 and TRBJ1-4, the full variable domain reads DSGVTQTPKHLITATGQRVTLRCSPRSGDLSVYWYQQSLDQGLQFLIQYYNGEERAKGNILERFSAQQFPDLHSELNLSSLELGDSALYFCASSVGVGLGEKLFFGSGTQLSVL.